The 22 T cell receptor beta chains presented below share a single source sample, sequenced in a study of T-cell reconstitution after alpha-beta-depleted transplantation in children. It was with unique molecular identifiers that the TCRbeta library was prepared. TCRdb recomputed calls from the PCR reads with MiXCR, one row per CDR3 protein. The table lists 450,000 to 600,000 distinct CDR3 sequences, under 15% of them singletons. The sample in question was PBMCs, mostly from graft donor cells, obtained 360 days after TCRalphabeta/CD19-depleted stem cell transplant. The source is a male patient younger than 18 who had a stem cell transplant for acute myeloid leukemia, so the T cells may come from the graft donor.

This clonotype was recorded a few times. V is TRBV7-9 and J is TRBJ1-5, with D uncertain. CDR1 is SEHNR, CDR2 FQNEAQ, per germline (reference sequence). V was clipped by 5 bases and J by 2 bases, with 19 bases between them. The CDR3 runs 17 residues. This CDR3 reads CASSLTRLGKGNQPQHF. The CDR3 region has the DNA TGTGCCAGCAGCCTAACCAGGTTAGGAAAGGGCAATCAGCCCCAGCATTTT.

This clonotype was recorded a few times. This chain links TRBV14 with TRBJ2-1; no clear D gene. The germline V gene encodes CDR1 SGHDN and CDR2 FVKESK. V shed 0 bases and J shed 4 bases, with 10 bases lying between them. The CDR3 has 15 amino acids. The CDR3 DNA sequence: TGTGCCAGCAGCCAAGATCCCGACGGATACAATGAGCAGTTCTTC. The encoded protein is CASSQDPDGYNEQFF.

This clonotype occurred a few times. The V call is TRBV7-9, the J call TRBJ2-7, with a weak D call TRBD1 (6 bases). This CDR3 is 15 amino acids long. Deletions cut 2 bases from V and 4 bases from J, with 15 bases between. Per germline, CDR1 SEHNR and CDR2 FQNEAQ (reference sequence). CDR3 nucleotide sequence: TGTGCCAGCAGCTTAAGGGGGACGGGTATTTACGAGCAGTACTTC. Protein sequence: CASSLRGTGIYEQYF.

The CDR3 is CASRLTPWDHEQYF. CDR3 bases: TGTGCCAGCAGGCTGACTCCCTGGGACCACGAGCAGTACTTC. The chain joins TRBV12-3 or TRBV12-4 to TRBJ2-7, with D perhaps TRBD1 or TRBD2 (5 bases each). V gave up 6 bases and J gave up 5 bases, with 17 bases separating them. The CDR3 is 14 amino acids.

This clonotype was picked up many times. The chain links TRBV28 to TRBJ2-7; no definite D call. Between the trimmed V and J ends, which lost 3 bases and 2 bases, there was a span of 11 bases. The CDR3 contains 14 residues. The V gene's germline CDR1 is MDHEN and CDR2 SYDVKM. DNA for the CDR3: TGTGCCAGCAGTTTCCGGCTCACTCCCTACGAGCAGTACTTC. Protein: CASSFRLTPYEQYF.

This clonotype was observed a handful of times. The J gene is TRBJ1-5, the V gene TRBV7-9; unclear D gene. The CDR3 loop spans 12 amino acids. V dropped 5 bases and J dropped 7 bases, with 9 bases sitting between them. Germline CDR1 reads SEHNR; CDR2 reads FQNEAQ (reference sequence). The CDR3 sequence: CASSDPQQPQHF. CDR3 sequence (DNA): TGTGCCAGCAGCGACCCGCAGCAGCCCCAGCATTTT.

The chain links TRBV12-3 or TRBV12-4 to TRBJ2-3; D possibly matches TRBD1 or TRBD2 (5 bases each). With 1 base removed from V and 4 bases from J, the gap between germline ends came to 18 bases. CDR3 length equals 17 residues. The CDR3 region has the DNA TGTGCCAGCAGTTTAGGGCAGGGAGTGAAAGAGGCAGATACGCAGTATTTT. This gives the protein CASSLGQGVKEADTQYF.

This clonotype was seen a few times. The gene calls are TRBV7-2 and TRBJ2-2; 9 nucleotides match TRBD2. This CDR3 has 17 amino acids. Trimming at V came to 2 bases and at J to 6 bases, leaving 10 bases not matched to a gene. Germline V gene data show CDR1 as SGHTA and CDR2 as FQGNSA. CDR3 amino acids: CASSLRASGGRAGELFF. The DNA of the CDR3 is TGTGCCAGCAGCTTACGAGCTTCGGGCGGGAGGGCCGGGGAGCTGTTTTTT.

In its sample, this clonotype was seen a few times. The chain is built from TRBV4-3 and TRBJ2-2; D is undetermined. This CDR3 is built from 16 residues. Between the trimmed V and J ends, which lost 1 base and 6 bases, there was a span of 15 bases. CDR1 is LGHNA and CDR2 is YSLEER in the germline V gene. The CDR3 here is CASSQGDILSSGELFF. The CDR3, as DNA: TGCGCCAGCAGCCAAGGCGACATTTTATCCTCCGGGGAGCTGTTTTTT.

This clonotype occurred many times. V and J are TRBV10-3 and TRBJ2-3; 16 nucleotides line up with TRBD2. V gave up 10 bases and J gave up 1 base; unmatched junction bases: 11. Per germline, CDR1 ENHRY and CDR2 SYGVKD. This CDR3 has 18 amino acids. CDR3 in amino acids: CATPWGLAGGPGTDTQYF. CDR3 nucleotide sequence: TGTGCCACCCCCTGGGGACTAGCGGGAGGGCCAGGCACAGATACGCAGTATTTT.

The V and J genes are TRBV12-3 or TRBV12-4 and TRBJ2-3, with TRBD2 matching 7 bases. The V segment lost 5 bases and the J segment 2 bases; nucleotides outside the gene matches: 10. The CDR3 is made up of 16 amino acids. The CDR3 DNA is TGTGCCAGCAGTCGGCGGCTAGCGGAATCCACAGATACGCAGTATTTT. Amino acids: CASSRRLAESTDTQYF.

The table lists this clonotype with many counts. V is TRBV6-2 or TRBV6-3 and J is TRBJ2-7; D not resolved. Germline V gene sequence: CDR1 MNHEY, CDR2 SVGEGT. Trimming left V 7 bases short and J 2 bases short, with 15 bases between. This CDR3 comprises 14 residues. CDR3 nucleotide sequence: TGTGCCAGCATCCAAGGTGGCAGAACCTACGAGCAGTACTTC. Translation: CASIQGGRTYEQYF.

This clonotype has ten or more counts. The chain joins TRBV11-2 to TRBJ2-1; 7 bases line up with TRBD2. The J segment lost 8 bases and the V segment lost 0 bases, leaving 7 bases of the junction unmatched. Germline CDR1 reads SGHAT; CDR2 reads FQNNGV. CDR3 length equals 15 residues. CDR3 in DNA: TGTGCCAGCAGCTTAGATTCCTGGGGAGGGTATGAGCAGTTCTTC. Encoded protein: CASSLDSWGGYEQFF. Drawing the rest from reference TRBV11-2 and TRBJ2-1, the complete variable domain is EAGVAQSPRYKIIEKRQSVAFWCNPISGHATLYWYQQILGQGPKLLIQFQNNGVVDDSQLPKDRFSAERLKGVDSTLKIQPAKLEDSAVYLCASSLDSWGGYEQFFGPGTRLTVL.

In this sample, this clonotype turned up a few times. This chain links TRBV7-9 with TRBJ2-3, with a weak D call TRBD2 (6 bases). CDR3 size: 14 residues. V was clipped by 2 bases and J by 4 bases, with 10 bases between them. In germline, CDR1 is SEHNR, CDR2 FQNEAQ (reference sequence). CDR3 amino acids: CASSLRERPDTQYF. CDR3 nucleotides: TGTGCCAGCAGCTTACGGGAGCGCCCAGATACGCAGTATTTT.

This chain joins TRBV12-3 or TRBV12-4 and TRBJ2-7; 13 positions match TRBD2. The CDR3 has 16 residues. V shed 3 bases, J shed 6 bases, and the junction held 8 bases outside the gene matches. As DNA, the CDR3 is TGTGCCAGCAGTTTGGTTGGCAGACTAGCGGGAGGCGAGCAGTACTTC. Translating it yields CASSLVGRLAGGEQYF.

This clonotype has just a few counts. DNA for the CDR3: TGTGCCAGCAGTATTATTAGACTAGCGGGAAACAATGAGCAGTTCTTC. Its protein product is CASSIIRLAGNNEQFF. The rearrangement links TRBV6-1 to TRBJ2-1, with 11 bases fitting TRBD2. V shed 5 bases and J 5 bases; nucleotides not matched to a gene: 8. This CDR3 contains 16 residues. Looked up from germline, CDR1 is MNHNS and CDR2 is SASEGT.

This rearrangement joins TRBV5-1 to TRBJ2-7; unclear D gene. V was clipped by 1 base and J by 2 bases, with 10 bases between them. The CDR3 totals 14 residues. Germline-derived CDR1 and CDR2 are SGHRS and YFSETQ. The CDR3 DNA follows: TGCGCCAGCAGCTTGTCGGCAACCGCCTACGAGCAGTACTTC. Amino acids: CASSLSATAYEQYF.

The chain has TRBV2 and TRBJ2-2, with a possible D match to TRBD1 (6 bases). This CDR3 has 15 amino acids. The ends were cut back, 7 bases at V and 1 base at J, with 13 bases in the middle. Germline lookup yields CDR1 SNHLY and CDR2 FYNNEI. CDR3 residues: CASNSGTLNTGELFF. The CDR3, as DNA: TGTGCCAGCAACTCCGGGACATTGAACACCGGGGAGCTGTTTTTT.

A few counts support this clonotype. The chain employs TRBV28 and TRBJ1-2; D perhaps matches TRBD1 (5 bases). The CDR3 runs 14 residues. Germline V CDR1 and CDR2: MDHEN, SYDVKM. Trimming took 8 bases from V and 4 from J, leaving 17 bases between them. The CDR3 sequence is CASSPDRIGYGYTF. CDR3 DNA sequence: TGTGCCAGCTCTCCCGACAGAATAGGCTATGGCTACACCTTC.

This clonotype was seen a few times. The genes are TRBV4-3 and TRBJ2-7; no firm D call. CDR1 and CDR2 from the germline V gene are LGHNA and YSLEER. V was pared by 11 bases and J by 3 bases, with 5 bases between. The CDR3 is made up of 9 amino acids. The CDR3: CAGDYEQYF. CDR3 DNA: TGCGCCGGAGACTACGAGCAGTACTTC.

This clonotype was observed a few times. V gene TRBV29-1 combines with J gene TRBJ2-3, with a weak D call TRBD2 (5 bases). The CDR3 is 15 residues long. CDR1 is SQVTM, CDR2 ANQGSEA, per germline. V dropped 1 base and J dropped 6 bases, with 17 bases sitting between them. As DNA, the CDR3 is TGCAGCGTTGAAGGAACAGTGGTCGGGGTGGATACGCAGTATTTT. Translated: CSVEGTVVGVDTQYF.

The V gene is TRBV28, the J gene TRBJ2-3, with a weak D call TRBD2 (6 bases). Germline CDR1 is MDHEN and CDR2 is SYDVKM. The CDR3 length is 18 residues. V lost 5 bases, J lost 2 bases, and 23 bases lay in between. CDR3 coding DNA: TGTGCCAGCAGTCCCCCTGGACGTCCAGCGGGTCTCACAGATACGCAGTATTTT. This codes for CASSPPGRPAGLTDTQYF.